This TCR beta chain was sequenced for a study of T cell changes during pregnancy in multiple sclerosis. Profiled with immunoSEQ multiplex PCR; TCRdb holds only in-frame clones, not every one. The profile shows about 70,000 clones, about 94% of them singletons. CDR1 and CDR2 (germline): SGHTA, FQGNSA. This CDR3 is built from 17 residues. V lost 2 bases and J lost 7; bases outside the gene matches: 7. The source is a female donor with multiple sclerosis, enrolled in a pregnancy study. The sample was peripheral blood, taken in the third trimester of pregnancy. The chain recombines TRBV7-2 with TRBJ2-2; TRBD2 agrees at 13 bases. The CDR3 loop is CASSLTGLAGIGGELFF. The CDR3 DNA reads TGTGCCAGCAGCTTAACGGGACTAGCGGGGATAGGCGGGGAGCTGTTTTTT.